This T cell receptor (beta chain) was recorded in a study of OX40 agonist ivuxolimab in advanced cancers. TCRdb keeps only in-frame clones here, not all; method: immunoSEQ multiplex PCR. Of around 49,000 clones listed, approximately 87% are singletons. Autoimmune disease history or systemic immunosuppression barred patients. The sample in question was CD4+ or CD8+ T cells sorted from blood, obtained in a trial of the OX40 agonist ivuxolimab. The sequence was obtained from an adult with an advanced solid tumor such as melanoma, head and neck, liver or kidney cancer.

The CDR3 DNA reads as TGTGCCAGCAGCTCGGACTGGAAAGAGACCCAGTACTTC. It encodes CASSSDWKETQYF. The rearrangement joins TRBV5-5 to TRBJ2-5; the D gene is possibly TRBD2 (5 bases). The CDR3 totals 13 residues. Trimming took off 3 bases at V and 3 bases at J, with 9 bases between the two ends. CDR1 and CDR2 (germline): SGHKS, YYEKEE (reference sequence). Supplemented by reference TRBV5-5 and TRBJ2-5, the full variable domain reads DAGVTQSPTHLIKTRGQQVTLRCSPISGHKSVSWYQQVLGQGPQFIFQYYEKEERGRGNFPDRFSARQFPNYSSELNVNALLLGDSALYLCASSSDWKETQYFGPGTRLLVL.